The TCR beta chain under discussion was sequenced for a study of CD8+ T cells in alopecia areata (dated by TCRdb to between 2018 and 2020). With regard to the full study: The treated patients, all with moderate-to-severe alopecia areata, were enrolled in an open-label pilot trial of oral tofacitinib given at 5 to 10 mg twice daily. In humans, TCRbeta sequencing was performed on scalp tissue and on sorted CD4+ and CD8+ peripheral blood T cells from healthy controls and from patients with patchy or totalis/universalis alopecia areata. Scalp clonality was compared among normal scalp (n=4), patchy alopecia areata scalp (n=8), and alopecia totalis/universalis scalp (n=8). In both human patients and the C3H/HeJ mouse model, the study applied high-throughput TCRbeta sequencing to look at T cell clonal expansion in alopecia areata. TCRbeta CDR3 regions were amplified by immunoSEQ multiplex PCR with 35 Vbeta forward and 13 Jbeta reverse primers. Tofacitinib was administered for 6 to 18 months, and 6 months of follow-up off drug were then conducted to assess delayed response and recurrence. Patients on tofacitinib were biopsied at baseline and after 4 and 24 weeks of treatment, and several of the patients also had a later scalp biopsy. RNA was extracted with the PAXgene miRNA kit for fixed scalp, the miRNeasy kit for PBMCs, and the RNeasy kit for mouse skin.

The intended sense of this specimen's time point label: baseline before oral tofacitinib. Peripheral blood and lesional scalp punch biopsies were obtained from patients with alopecia areata. PBMCs were isolated by density centrifugation and stained for CD3, CD4 and CD8, after which CD4+ and CD8+ T cells were sorted on a FACSAria. This clone was seen only a few times. Its antigen specificity is not known. Within one base of it there is no much larger clone, and no base qualities were kept. The library was prepared using the immunoSEQ multiplex PCR assay. To provide template for TCR sequencing, every sample had RNA extracted and reverse transcribed into cDNA. SuperScript III was used for first-strand cDNA synthesis, primed with a 2:1 mix of oligo-dT and random hexamers. Amplification bias was assessed with a synthetic immune receptor repertoire, and residual bias was removed computationally. The paper's data handling went like this. Raw reads were preprocessed for error removal, and CDR3 was defined according to IMGT conventions as running from the conserved cysteine to phenylalanine. Clonality was computed by normalizing Shannon entropy by log2 of the number of productive unique TCRs and subtracting the result from 1. Scalp TCRbeta sequences were cross-referenced with sorted blood CD4 and CD8 repertoires so that the CD4 or CD8 identity of scalp clones could be inferred. TCRdb took over this immuneACCESS table, retaining in-frame rearrangements with V and J assigned. Such tables are incomplete; in checked studies, under half of the missing clones stem from an unresolved V gene, and the remainder is unexplained. From that table come the V and J calls and clone size; the DNA was used to work out D and trimming. Across this sample there are roughly 140,000 clones, with 45% to 55% seen only once. Roughly 19% of the sample belongs to the ten largest clones.

The CDR3 holds 12 amino acids from the cysteine to the phenylalanine. Only CDR3 DNA is held: 36 bases, read in frame from base 1. V drops 3 bases and J drops 6 bases, leaving 7 bases in between. The germline V gene (reference sequence) sets CDR1 to SGHKS and CDR2 to YYEKEE. The research as a whole found: Compared with normal scalp, lesional scalp, particularly in alopecia totalis/universalis, had higher clonality and more expanded CD8+ clones, which suggests antigenic drive. Unlike mouse skin, which is dominated by gammadelta T cells, normal human skin has resident alphabeta T cells that are also sequenced, and this complicates analysis of the scalp TCR repertoire. Compared with mice, TCR sequences shared between patients were less clear, possibly partly because of HLA diversity across the patient population.

The specimen comprised CD8+ T cells sorted from blood, sampled at week 0. This clonotype was sampled from a human donor with alopecia areata. The sequence links TRBV5-5 to TRBJ2-1; the D gene lacks a confident call. CDR3 protein: CASSSELNEQFF. The nucleotides read TGTGCCAGCAGCTCGGAACTCAATGAGCAGTTCTTC. Beyond the CDR3, the reference TRBV5-5 and TRBJ2-1 genes provide the residues; the full variable domain reads: DAGVTQSPTHLIKTRGQQVTLRCSPISGHKSVSWYQQVLGQGPQFIFQYYEKEERGRGNFPDRFSARQFPNYSSELNVNALLLGDSALYLCASSSELNEQFFGPGTRLTVL.